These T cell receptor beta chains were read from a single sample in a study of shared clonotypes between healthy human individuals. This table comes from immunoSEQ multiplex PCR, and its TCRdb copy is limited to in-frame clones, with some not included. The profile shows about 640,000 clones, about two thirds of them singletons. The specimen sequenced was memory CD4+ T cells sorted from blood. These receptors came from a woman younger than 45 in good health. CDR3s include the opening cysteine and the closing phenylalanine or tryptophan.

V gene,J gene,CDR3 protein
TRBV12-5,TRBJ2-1,CASGLVGASDSYNEQFF
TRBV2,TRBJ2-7,CASSEVSIPPSYEQYF
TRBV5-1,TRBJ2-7,CASSPGTGRLYEQYF
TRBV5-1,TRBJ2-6,CASSLVGTSGANVLTF
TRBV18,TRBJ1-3,CASSPLVTGEGNTIYF
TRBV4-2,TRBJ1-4,CASSQGGSNEKLFF
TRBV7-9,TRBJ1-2,CASSSLQGLRGYTF
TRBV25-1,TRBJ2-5,CASSGLLQSQETQYF
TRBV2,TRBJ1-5,CASSENSNQPQHF
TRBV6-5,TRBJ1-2,CASSSGTQYGYTF
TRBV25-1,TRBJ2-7,CASSGHAHSPESSYEQYF
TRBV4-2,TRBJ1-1,CASSPHRGETEAFF
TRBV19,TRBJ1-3,CASSNQIGNTIYF
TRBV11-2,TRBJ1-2,CASSLGTDYGYTF
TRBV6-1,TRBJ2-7,CATRSAPSPLYEQYF